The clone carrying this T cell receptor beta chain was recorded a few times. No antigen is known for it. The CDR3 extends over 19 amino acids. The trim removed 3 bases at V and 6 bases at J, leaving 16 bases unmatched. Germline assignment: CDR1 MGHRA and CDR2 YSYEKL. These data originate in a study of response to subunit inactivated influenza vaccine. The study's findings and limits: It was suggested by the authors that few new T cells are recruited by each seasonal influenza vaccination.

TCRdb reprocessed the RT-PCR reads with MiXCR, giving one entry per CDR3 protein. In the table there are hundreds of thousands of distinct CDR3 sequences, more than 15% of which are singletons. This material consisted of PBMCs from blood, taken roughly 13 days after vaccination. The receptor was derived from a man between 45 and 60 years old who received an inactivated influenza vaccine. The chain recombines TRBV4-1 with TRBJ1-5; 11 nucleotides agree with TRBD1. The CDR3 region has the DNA TGCGCCAGCAGCCACAAGACCGGACAGGGGGCTTCCCCCCCTCAGCCCCAGCATTTT. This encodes CASSHKTGQGASPPQPQHF.